A single sample is the source of the 22 T cell receptor beta chains below, sequenced in a study of blood T cell repertoires in COVID-19. Profiling relied on immunoSEQ multiplex PCR, and the TCRdb table lists in-frame clones only, not all of them. In the table there are fewer than 95,000 clones, approximately 90% of which are singletons. The specimen sequenced was peripheral blood. The receptors originated from a woman at least 80 years old with acute or convalescent COVID-19.

This clone has only one observation. The V call is TRBV6-5, the J call TRBJ2-7; 7 nucleotides line up with TRBD1. Germline V gives CDR1 MNHEY, CDR2 SVGAGI. This CDR3 spans 15 amino acids. The trim removed 4 bases at V and 4 bases at J, leaving 10 bases unmatched. The CDR3 DNA is TGTGCCAGCAGTTCGACAGGGTATTCACGTTACGAGCAGTACTTC. As protein: CASSSTGYSRYEQYF.

V gene TRBV12-3 or TRBV12-4 combines with J gene TRBJ2-7; tentative D call: TRBD1 (5 bases). The V end was cut by 3 bases, the J end by 3 bases, with 9 bases between. The CDR3 extends over 13 amino acids. The CDR3 region is CASSFGQSYEQYF. In DNA form, the CDR3 reads TGTGCCAGCAGTTTTGGACAAAGCTACGAGCAGTACTTC.

This chain connects TRBV7-9 to TRBJ2-1; 9 bases are a match to TRBD2. CDR1 and CDR2 (germline): SEHNR, FQNEAQ (reference sequence). V was pared by 7 bases and J by 7 bases, with 5 bases of the junction left unmatched. CDR3 length equals 13 residues. The CDR3 loop reads CASIAGGKNEQFF. The CDR3 bases are TGTGCCAGCATCGCGGGAGGGAAGAATGAGCAGTTCTTC.

For the CDR3, the DNA is TGTGCCAGCTCACCATCTTCAGGGCCCAACTATGGCTACACCTTC. It specifies CASSPSSGPNYGYTF. This sequence joins TRBV18 and TRBJ1-2, with D tentatively TRBD1 (5 bases). Per germline, CDR1 KGHSH and CDR2 LQKENI. The length of the CDR3 is 15 residues. Trimming pared 2 bases from V and 2 bases from J, leaving 12 bases between.

The chain is built from TRBV7-9 and TRBJ1-2; the D is unclear. The CDR3 length is 13 residues. CDR1 SEHNR and CDR2 FQNEAQ come from the germline V gene (reference sequence). Trimming pared 4 bases from V and 4 bases from J, leaving 10 bases between. The CDR3 sequence is CASSSGSLYGYTF. The CDR3 DNA follows: TGTGCCAGCAGCTCCGGGAGCCTCTATGGCTACACCTTC.

This clone was detected only a few times. V gene TRBV9 combines with J gene TRBJ2-2, with 9 bases aligning to TRBD2. This CDR3 has 16 residues. V shed 0 bases, J shed 2 bases, and the junction held 2 bases outside the gene matches. Per germline, CDR1 SGDLS and CDR2 YYNGEE. DNA for the CDR3: TGTGCCAGCAGCGTAGCAGCGGGGGGAAACACCGGGGAGCTGTTTTTT. It translates to CASSVAAGGNTGELFF.

Remarks on this clone: Other DNA sequences in this sample translate to the same CDR3. The CDR3 protein is CASSVGGRNSPLHF. CDR3 DNA: TGTGCCAGCAGCGTGGGAGGGCGGAATTCACCCCTCCACTTT. The J gene is TRBJ1-6, the V gene TRBV9; D uncertain. V was clipped by 2 bases and J by 7 bases, with 10 bases between them. Germline CDR1 SGDLS, CDR2 YYNGEE. The CDR3 spans 14 residues.

This clone has just one count. This chain links TRBV12-5 with TRBJ1-2; D perhaps matches TRBD1 (5 bases). Between the trimmed V and J ends, which lost 7 bases and 1 base, there was a span of 19 bases. The CDR3 spans 16 residues. In germline, CDR1 is LGHNT, CDR2 FRNRAP. CDR3 in DNA: TGTGCTAGTGCCACAGGACCAAGGCCCTATAACTATGGCTACACCTTC. It is translated as CASATGPRPYNYGYTF.

The CDR3 coding sequence is TGTGCCAGCAGCCAAACTAGCGGGAGGTCGGCTCAGTTCTTC. Residues: CASSQTSGRSAQFF. V gene TRBV3-1 (or the pseudogene TRBV3-2) combines with J gene TRBJ2-1, with 12 bases that match TRBD2. The germline gives CDR1 LGHDT, CDR2 YNNKEL (reference sequence). The CDR3 has 14 amino acids. V gave up 2 bases and J gave up 13 bases; unmatched junction bases: 6.

The gene calls are TRBV3-1 (or the pseudogene TRBV3-2) and TRBJ1-2; tentative D call: TRBD1 (5 bases). The CDR3 sequence is 14 residues long. CDR1 is LGHDT, CDR2 YNNKEL, per germline (reference sequence). Trimming removed 2 bases at V and 2 bases at J, with 9 bases between. CDR3: CASSQRGGNYGYTF. DNA for the CDR3: TGTGCCAGCAGCCAACGGGGGGGGAACTATGGCTACACCTTC.

This rearrangement joins TRBV19 to TRBJ2-7; possibly TRBD1 for D (5 bases). The germline V gene has CDR1 LNHDA and CDR2 SQIVND (reference sequence). The CDR3 extends over 13 amino acids. Trimming pared 5 bases from V and 4 bases from J, leaving 12 bases between. The CDR3 here is CASSLGRSYEQYF. The DNA for the CDR3 is TGTGCCAGTAGTTTGGGGCGTAGTTACGAGCAGTACTTC.

V is TRBV4-1 and J is TRBJ2-7; 9 bases align to TRBD2. From germline, CDR1 is MGHRA and CDR2 YSYEKL. There are 16 residues in the CDR3. With V trimmed by 0 bases and J by 4 bases, 7 bases remained unmatched. The CDR3 region is CASSQDSGLALYEQYF. CDR3 nucleotides: TGCGCCAGCAGCCAAGATAGTGGACTAGCGCTATACGAGCAGTACTTC.

V and J are TRBV12-5 and TRBJ2-3; 9 bases are a match to TRBD2. CDR3 length equals 15 residues. The ends lost 3 bases at V and 2 bases at J; junction bases unmatched: 3. The germline V gene encodes CDR1 LGHNT and CDR2 FRNRAP. CDR3 residues: CASGFLAGTTDTQYF. CDR3 in DNA: TGTGCTAGTGGTTTTCTAGCGGGGACCACAGATACGCAGTATTTT.

This chain connects TRBV9 to TRBJ2-2; 7 positions agree with TRBD2. This CDR3 contains 16 residues. Germline lookup yields CDR1 SGDLS and CDR2 YYNGEE. J gave up 5 bases and V 0 bases, and 7 bases lay outside the gene matches. CDR3 sequence (DNA): TGTGCCAGCAGCGTAGCGACGGGAGGAAGAACCGGGGAGCTGTTTTTT. Translation: CASSVATGGRTGELFF.

The chain combines TRBV2 with TRBJ2-7; a weak D match, TRBD1 (5 bases). With 4 bases removed from V and 3 bases from J, the gap between germline ends came to 10 bases. Germline assignment: CDR1 SNHLY and CDR2 FYNNEI. This CDR3 region has 13 residues. DNA for the CDR3: TGTGCCAGCAGTGCAATGGACAACTACGAGCAGTACTTC. Protein product: CASSAMDNYEQYF.

This chain joins TRBV6-5 and TRBJ2-2, with TRBD2 matching 8 bases. Germline assignment: CDR1 MNHEY and CDR2 SVGAGI. The CDR3 has 16 amino acids. J was trimmed by 9 bases and V by 4 bases; bases with no gene match: 13. The chain's CDR3 is CASSFTTLGGGRELFF. As DNA, the CDR3 is TGTGCCAGCAGTTTTACTACCCTCGGGGGGGGCAGGGAGCTGTTTTTT.

The V gene is TRBV9, the J gene TRBJ1-2; 9 bases are a match to TRBD1. V shed 0 bases, J shed 4 bases, and the junction held 7 bases outside the gene matches. The CDR3 has 16 residues. Germline V gives CDR1 SGDLS, CDR2 YYNGEE. The CDR3 nucleotides are TGTGCCAGCAGCGTAGGGGGACAGGGTGGTTCCTATGGCTACACCTTC. Its protein product is CASSVGGQGGSYGYTF.

The V call is TRBV28, the J call TRBJ2-4; TRBD2 aligns across 8 bases. The CDR3 is 15 residues long. V shed 3 bases, J shed 1 base, and the junction held 2 bases outside the gene matches. Germline V lookup: CDR1 MDHEN, CDR2 SYDVKM. DNA of the CDR3: TGTGCCAGCAGTTTGGGCGGGGGGGCCAAAAACATTCAGTACTTC. It specifies CASSLGGGAKNIQYF. The full variable domain, in which reference TRBV28 and TRBJ2-4 provide the parts outside the CDR3, is DVKVTQSSRYLVKRTGEKVFLECVQDMDHENMFWYRQDPGLGLRLIYFSYDVKMKEKGDIPEGYSVSREKKERFSLILESASTNQTSMYLCASSLGGGAKNIQYFGAGTRLSVL.

This chain connects TRBV27 to TRBJ2-7; maybe TRBD2 (5 bases). V gave up 3 bases and J gave up 0 bases, with 18 bases separating them. The germline V gene encodes CDR1 MNHEY and CDR2 SMNVEV (reference sequence). The CDR3 covers 17 residues. CDR3 coding DNA: TGTGCCAGCAGTTTTCCGGGCCCTGTGGGGAGCTCCTACGAGCAGTACTTC. Translating gives CASSFPGPVGSSYEQYF.

This chain joins TRBV6-1 and TRBJ1-6; unclear D gene. CDR1 is MNHNS and CDR2 is SASEGT in the germline V gene. The CDR3 has 16 amino acids. Deletions cut 0 bases from V and 0 bases from J, with 6 bases between. CDR3 in amino acids: CASSEAWSSYNSPLHF. CDR3 bases: TGTGCCAGCAGTGAAGCTTGGAGCTCCTATAATTCACCCCTCCACTTT.

V and J are TRBV18 and TRBJ2-4, with 9 nucleotides matching TRBD1. Trimming removed 4 bases from V and 0 bases from J; junction bases left unmatched: 7. CDR3 size: 17 residues. Germline V gene data show CDR1 as KGHSH and CDR2 as LQKENI. The CDR3 DNA is TGTGCCAGCTCACTGTTGGGACAGGGATTAGCCAAAAACATTCAGTACTTC. This encodes CASSLLGQGLAKNIQYF.

This chain uses TRBV4-1 with TRBJ2-3; TRBD2 matches at 10 bases. V shed 0 bases, J shed 3 bases, and the junction held 12 bases outside the gene matches. Germline loops: CDR1 MGHRA, CDR2 YSYEKL. The CDR3 is 19 residues long. As DNA, the CDR3 is TGCGCCAGCAGCCAAGATTTTAGCGGGAGGTCCACTGGGACAGATACGCAGTATTTT. This sequence encodes CASSQDFSGRSTGTDTQYF.